This TCR beta chain comes out of a study of tumor and adjacent non-tumor tissue in lung cancer. Overall study context: The patients, about nine men and five or six women, were roughly 30 to 80 with stage I to III disease.

The library came from three nested PCR rounds adapted from ARM-PCR protocols. MiXCR, run by TCRdb on the multiplex PCR reads, gives a single entry per CDR3 protein. The sample holds almost 75,000 distinct CDR3 sequences, around 70% seen once. RNA was extracted from bulk tissue without any cell sorting. The normal lung tissue was taken more than 3 cm from the tumor edge. Newly diagnosed lung cancer patients had thoracic surgery in China, August–late 2014, without prior chemotherapy. A remark on this clonotype: Its antigen is currently unknown. Its ends do not fully match the called genes, so a read error is possible.

Study conclusions and caveats: Significantly higher TCR diversity was found in tumor than normal lung.

Germline V CDR1 and CDR2: MNHNS, SASEGT. The CDR3 has 14 residues. J is TRBJ2-3 and V is TRBV6-1; 8 bases line up with TRBD2. The specimen sequenced was distant non-tumor lung tissue. This TCR came from a woman between 50 and 59 years old with non-small cell lung cancer. The CDR3 region has the DNA TGTGCCAACAGTGATACTAGCGGTGCAGATACGCAGTATTTT. Translating gives CANSDTSGADTQYF.